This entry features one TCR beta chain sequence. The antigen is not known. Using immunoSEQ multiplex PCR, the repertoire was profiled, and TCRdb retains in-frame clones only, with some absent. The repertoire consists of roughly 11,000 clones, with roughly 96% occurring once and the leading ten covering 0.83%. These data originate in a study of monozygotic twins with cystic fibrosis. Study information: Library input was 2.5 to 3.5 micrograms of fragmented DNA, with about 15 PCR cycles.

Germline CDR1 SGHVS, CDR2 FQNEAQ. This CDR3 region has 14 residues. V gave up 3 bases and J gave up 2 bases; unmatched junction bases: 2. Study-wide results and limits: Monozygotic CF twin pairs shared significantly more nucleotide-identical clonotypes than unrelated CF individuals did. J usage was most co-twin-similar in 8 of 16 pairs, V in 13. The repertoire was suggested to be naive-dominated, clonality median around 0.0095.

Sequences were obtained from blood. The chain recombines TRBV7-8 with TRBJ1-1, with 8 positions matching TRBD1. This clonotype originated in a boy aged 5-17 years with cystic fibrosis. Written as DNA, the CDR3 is TGTGCCAGCAGCTTGACAGGGGTCAACACTGAAGCTTTCTTT. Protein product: CASSLTGVNTEAFF. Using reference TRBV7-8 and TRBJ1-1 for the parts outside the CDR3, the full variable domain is GAGVSQSPRYKVAKRGQDVALRCDPISGHVSLFWYQQALGQGPEFLTYFQNEAQLDKSGLPSDRFFAERPEGSVSTLKIQRTQQEDSAVYLCASSLTGVNTEAFFGQGTRLTVV.